One and the same sample provided the 15 T cell receptor beta chains below, sequenced in a study of CXCR3-negative and CXCR3-positive naive CD8 T cells. The TRB libraries of cDNA were built by UMI-labeled 5' RACE. Reprocessing the 5' RACE reads, TCRdb reports a single entry for every CDR3 protein and omits DNA. The data show tens of thousands of distinct CDR3 sequences, and the top ten clones hold approximately 22%. Input material: memory CD8+ T cells from blood. The receptors come from a human donor in good health. Some clones in this sample may be carry-over from other donors' samples.

The CDR3 region is CASSLIEGGRTQYF. The chain joins TRBV7-9 to TRBJ2-3; TCRdb outputs TRBD2, but without DNA this stays unchecked. The CDR3 is made up of 14 amino acids. From germline, CDR1 is SEHNR and CDR2 FQNEAQ (reference sequence).

The CDR3 loop reads CSVEDQGIADTQYF. This chain connects TRBV29-1 to TRBJ2-3. Germline values: CDR1 SQVTM, CDR2 ANQGSEA. This CDR3 is built from 14 residues.

The J gene is TRBJ1-2, the V gene TRBV6-5; absent DNA, TCRdb's TRBD1 call cannot be checked. The germline gives CDR1 MNHEY, CDR2 SVGAGI. The length of the CDR3 is 15 residues. This CDR3 is CASSQRGVSNYGYTF.

The chain links TRBV29-1 to TRBJ2-5. CDR1 is SQVTM, CDR2 ANQGSEA, per germline. The CDR3 sequence is 15 residues long. CDR3 sequence: CSAALETLSEETQYF.

The chain is built from TRBV29-1 and TRBJ1-2; the D call of TRBD1 rests on TCRdb alone, since no DNA is present to check it. CDR1 is SQVTM, CDR2 ANQGSEA, per germline. The CDR3 runs 12 residues. CDR3 loop: CSGDRGEYGYTF.

The rearrangement uses TRBV28 and TRBJ2-7; TCRdb calls TRBD1, which cannot be checked without DNA. Looked up from germline, CDR1 is MDHEN and CDR2 is SYDVKM. There are 15 residues in the CDR3. The CDR3 protein is CASSLYEDRGNEQYF.

CDR3 sequence: CSAPVQGFSYNEQFF. This rearrangement joins TRBV20-1 to TRBJ2-1; TCRdb outputs TRBD1, but without DNA this stays unchecked. Germline V gene sequence: CDR1 DFQATT, CDR2 SNEGSKA (reference sequence). The CDR3 consists of 15 residues.

The V gene is TRBV29-1, the J gene TRBJ2-1; the D call from TCRdb, TRBD2, cannot be confirmed without DNA. The germline gives CDR1 SQVTM, CDR2 ANQGSEA. The CDR3 is 16 residues long. The chain's CDR3 is CSVDGMGRSSYNEQFF.

This clonotype is identified as large from frequency. The chain recombines TRBV7-9 with TRBJ2-1; the TCRdb call, TRBD1, lacks DNA for checking. The germline CDR1 and CDR2 sequences are SEHNR and FQNEAQ (reference sequence). CDR3 size: 15 residues. CDR3 protein: CASSPTGGIGNEQFF. The variable domain in full, with the rest retrieved from reference TRBV7-9 and TRBJ2-1, is DTGVSQNPRHKITKRGQNVTFRCDPISEHNRLYWYRQTLGQGPEFLTYFQNEAQLEKSRLLSDRFSAERPKGSFSTLEIQRTEQGDSAMYLCASSPTGGIGNEQFFGPGTRLTVL.

This sequence joins TRBV27 and TRBJ2-3. The CDR3 totals 14 residues. Looked up from germline, CDR1 is MNHEY and CDR2 is SMNVEV (reference sequence). The CDR3 sequence is CASSLLESTDTQYF.

The V and J genes are TRBV5-1 and TRBJ1-6. Germline-derived CDR1 and CDR2 are SGHRS and YFSETQ. CDR3 length: 14 residues. The CDR3 sequence: CASSEDLLNSPLHF.

V gene TRBV7-9 combines with J gene TRBJ1-5; TCRdb proposes TRBD1, but this gene call is untestable without DNA. From germline, CDR1 is SEHNR and CDR2 FQNEAQ (reference sequence). This CDR3 is 14 amino acids long. The CDR3 loop reads CASSPPGSHQPQHF.

The chain has TRBV12-3 or TRBV12-4 and TRBJ2-5; TCRdb's assignment of TRBD2 cannot be checked, as there is no DNA. The CDR3 totals 13 residues. This CDR3 reads CASSLGLVETQYF.

The chain has TRBV29-1 and TRBJ2-2; the TCRdb call, TRBD2, lacks DNA for checking. Germline V gives CDR1 SQVTM, CDR2 ANQGSEA. CDR3 length: 16 amino acids. CDR3 sequence: CSVGGTGTSALGELFF.

V usage is TRBV29-1 and J usage is TRBJ2-7; TCRdb picks TRBD1, but there is no DNA to check that call. This CDR3 comprises 15 residues. Germline V gene lookup returns CDR1 SQVTM and CDR2 ANQGSEA. Here the CDR3 reads CSVTPGGAVSYEQYF.